One and the same sample provided the 14 T cell receptor beta chains below, sequenced in a study of blood T cells in healthy people across ages. The second PCR ran about 6 to 12 cycles with a sample-barcoded 5' primer and J-beta primers. TCRdb reprocessed the 5' RACE reads via MiXCR and lists one record per CDR3 protein. The sample has fewer than 650,000 distinct CDR3 sequences, 25% to 35% seen once. These same data were also listed under a study on T cells of mothers and their children.

Input material: blood. Receptor source: a boy aged 2 to 10 in good health.

The chain couples TRBV6-2 or TRBV6-3 to TRBJ2-5; D may be TRBD2 (7 bases). The germline V gene has CDR1 MNHEY and CDR2 SVGEGT. Trimming pared 2 bases from V and 2 bases from J, leaving 15 bases between. CDR3 length: 16 amino acids. The CDR3 coding sequence is TGTGCCAGCAGTTACGGGCGGGGGCTGACACAAGAGACCCAGTACTTC. This encodes CASSYGRGLTQETQYF.

V and J are TRBV20-1 and TRBJ1-6, with 9 bases fitting TRBD1. The CDR3 consists of 14 residues. The V and J ends lost 3 bases and 9 bases, in that order; junction bases with no gene match: 6. Germline CDR1 is DFQATT and CDR2 is SNEGSKA (reference sequence). CDR3 amino acids: CSASGQGLFSPLHF. DNA of the CDR3: TGCAGTGCTAGCGGACAGGGGCTGTTTTCACCCCTCCACTTT.

The gene calls are TRBV3-1 and TRBJ2-5; TRBD1 matches at 10 bases. The CDR3 sequence is 15 residues long. Germline CDR1 is LGHDT and CDR2 is YNNKEL (reference sequence). The J segment lost 5 bases and the V segment lost 4 bases, leaving 7 bases of the junction unmatched. CDR3 residues: CASSRGTGVVETQYF. DNA of the CDR3: TGTGCCAGCAGCCGTGGGACAGGGGTTGTGGAGACCCAGTACTTC.

This clonotype was seen a single time. The rearrangement joins TRBV11-2 to TRBJ2-5, with a possible D match to TRBD2 (5 bases). Trimming took 7 bases from V and 5 from J, leaving 17 bases between them. Looked up from germline, CDR1 is SGHAT and CDR2 is FQNNGV. The CDR3 spans 14 residues. The CDR3 DNA is TGTGCCAGCACCCTTGGAGGTGCGCAGGAGACCCAGTACTTC. This sequence encodes CASTLGGAQETQYF.

This clonotype was counted a few times. This chain connects TRBV6-1 to TRBJ2-7; a possible D gene is TRBD1 (6 bases). The germline V gene encodes CDR1 MNHNS and CDR2 SASEGT. This CDR3 comprises 15 residues. V lost 5 bases and J 1 base, leaving 15 bases between the germline ends. The CDR3 loop reads CASSNRQELSYEQYF. The CDR3 bases are TGTGCCAGCAGTAACCGACAGGAACTATCCTACGAGCAGTACTTC.

This clonotype was seen more than once but under ten times. The rearrangement uses TRBV29-1 and TRBJ2-3; 7 nucleotides agree with TRBD1. This CDR3 spans 14 amino acids. J gave up 6 bases and V 5 bases, and 11 bases lay outside the gene matches. Per germline, CDR1 SQVTM and CDR2 ANQGSEA. CDR3 nucleotide sequence: TGCAGCGTTAACTACAGGGGTCGTGGGGATACGCAGTATTTT. Translated, it gives CSVNYRGRGDTQYF.

The chain links TRBV4-3 to TRBJ1-2; D not certain. The V gene's germline CDR1 is LGHNA and CDR2 YSLEER. V was clipped by 0 bases and J by 7 bases, with 9 bases between them. The CDR3 runs 13 residues. The CDR3, as DNA: TGCGCCAGCAGCCAAGATACCGGGGTTGGCTACACCTTC. This sequence encodes CASSQDTGVGYTF.

This clonotype was recorded a few times. This chain connects TRBV15 to TRBJ2-1; 9 bases fit TRBD2. Germline V gene data show CDR1 as LNHNV and CDR2 as YYDKDF (reference sequence). V gave up 0 bases and J gave up 5 bases; unmatched junction bases: 11. This CDR3 region has 18 residues. As DNA, the CDR3 is TGTGCCACCAGCAGAGATCTAGGCGGGAGGGGGTTGGACAATGAGCAGTTCTTC. This encodes CATSRDLGGRGLDNEQFF.

This clonotype was observed a few times. The chain employs TRBV5-1 and TRBJ2-2; possibly TRBD1 or TRBD2 for D (5 bases each). V was clipped by 4 bases and J by 6 bases, with 16 bases between them. CDR3 size: 15 residues. The germline CDR1 and CDR2 sequences are SGHRS and YFSETQ. The CDR3 DNA reads as TGCGCCAGCAGCCAAAGATCGGGACCTTCCGGGGAGCTGTTTTTT. Protein sequence: CASSQRSGPSGELFF.

This chain connects TRBV3-1 to TRBJ2-5, with 9 nucleotides matching TRBD1. The V gene end was trimmed by 4 bases and the J gene end by 5 bases; junction bases not matched to a gene: 8. This CDR3 spans 15 amino acids. Germline V CDR1 and CDR2: LGHDT, YNNKEL (reference sequence). As DNA, the CDR3 is TGTGCCAGCAGCCGGGGACAGGGATTGGGGGAGACCCAGTACTTC. Residues: CASSRGQGLGETQYF.

The chain links TRBV7-9 to TRBJ1-2; 9 bases align to TRBD1. Germline V lookup: CDR1 SEHNR, CDR2 FQNEAQ (reference sequence). This CDR3 region has 16 residues. The J segment lost 5 bases and the V segment lost 5 bases, leaving 12 bases of the junction unmatched. The CDR3 sequence: CASSQRTGEPFYGYTF. The CDR3 nucleotides are TGTGCCAGCAGCCAGCGGACAGGGGAGCCCTTTTATGGCTACACCTTC.

This clonotype was recorded a few times. The chain recombines TRBV6-5 with TRBJ1-3; D is perhaps TRBD1 (5 bases). The germline V and J ends were trimmed by 2 bases and 4 bases, with 12 bases remaining between them. CDR3 size: 15 residues. CDR1 MNHEY and CDR2 SVGAGI come from the germline V gene. This chain's CDR3 is CASSYEAGKGNTIYF. In DNA, the CDR3 is TGTGCCAGCAGTTACGAAGCAGGGAAGGGAAACACCATATATTTT.

The chain combines TRBV20-1 with TRBJ2-5; TRBD2 matches at 8 bases. The DNA end is more similar to TRBJ2-7, so the J call may be wrong. The CDR3 extends over 13 amino acids. CDR1 and CDR2 from the germline V gene are DFQATT and SNEGSKA (reference sequence). CDR3: CSARIAGLYEQYF. The CDR3 DNA reads as TGCAGTGCTAGAATAGCGGGGCTCTACGAGCAGTACTTC.

V and J are TRBV27 and TRBJ2-3; 11 positions agree with TRBD2. V gave up 4 bases and J gave up 3 bases; unmatched junction bases: 3. Germline V gene data show CDR1 as MNHEY and CDR2 as SMNVEV (reference sequence). The CDR3 totals 15 residues. The CDR3 nucleotides are TGTGCCAGCAGTTACGGGACTAGCGGAACAGATACGCAGTATTTT. It specifies CASSYGTSGTDTQYF.